This TCR beta chain was captured by sequencing in a study of T cells in Graves' hyperthyroidism and ophthalmopathy. Study details: Peripheral blood was secured at the point of initial diagnosis, before any treatment. Study-wide results and limits: From stable hyperthyroidism, ophthalmopathy was separated by a 13 V-J model.

The table lists this clonotype with a few counts. Its cognate antigen is unknown. Researchers amplified the TCR beta CDR3 regions from RNA transcripts. With the HTBI primer set, the TCR CDR3 went through a first round of RT-PCR. One entry per CDR3 protein, called by TCRdb with MiXCR from the multiplex PCR reads. The profile covers 550,000 to 600,000 distinct CDR3 sequences, with 16% appearing a single time and more than 15% taken by the ten largest. Researchers defined stable Graves' hyperthyroidism as no ophthalmopathy progression within 18 months. Newly diagnosed patients aged 18 to 65 had hyperthyroidism of under 2 months' duration. V lost 6 bases, J lost 6 bases, and 17 bases lay in between. The CDR3 extends over 14 amino acids.

Specimen: blood. V gene TRBV12-3 or TRBV12-4 combines with J gene TRBJ1-1, with a weak D call TRBD1 (5 bases). The sequence was collected from a woman between 18 and 30 years old with Graves' hyperthyroidism. CDR3 region: CASSSSRVSPEAFF. CDR3 bases: TGTGCCAGCAGCTCCTCCAGGGTCAGCCCTGAAGCTTTCTTT.